Presented here are 19 T cell receptor beta chains from one specimen sequenced in a study of shared clonotypes between healthy human individuals. The assay was immunoSEQ multiplex PCR, and TCRdb's table has in-frame clones only and misses some. The table records about 2.3 million clones, 85% to 95% of them present only once. Sequenced sample: naive CD4+ T cells from PBMCs. The subset here: CD45RA+ positively selected. These receptors came from a man younger than 30 in good health. Some clones in this sample may be carry-over from other donors' samples.

Details on this clone: The sample contains more than one DNA sequence encoding this CDR3. V usage is TRBV28 and J usage is TRBJ1-2, with no clear D. CDR1 is MDHEN and CDR2 is SYDVKM in the germline V gene. V dropped 6 bases and J dropped 3 bases, with 8 bases sitting between them. The CDR3 totals 12 residues. CDR3 bases: TGTGCCAGCAGCCAGAGGGACTATGGCTACACCTTC. This encodes CASSQRDYGYTF.

Comments on this clone: The same CDR3 is also encoded by other DNA sequences in this sample. The chain couples TRBV5-1 to TRBJ2-3, with TRBD2 matching 7 bases. The CDR3 consists of 15 residues. The V gene's germline CDR1 is SGHRS and CDR2 YFSETQ. The ends lost 0 bases at V and 0 bases at J; junction bases unmatched: 1. The chain's CDR3 is CASSLASGSTDTQYF. In DNA form, the CDR3 reads TGCGCCAGCAGCTTGGCTAGCGGTAGCACAGATACGCAGTATTTT.

The rearrangement uses TRBV30 and TRBJ1-2; D unclear. The V and J ends lost 4 bases and 8 bases respectively, with 20 bases between them. Per the germline V gene, CDR1 is GTSNPN and CDR2 is SVGIG (reference sequence). This CDR3 is 14 amino acids long. This chain's CDR3 is CAWTTLTTVLGYTF. The CDR3 nucleotides are TGTGCCTGGACAACCCTAACAACGGTTCTGGGCTACACCTTC.

The chain has TRBV15 and TRBJ1-2, with 7 bases fitting TRBD1. The CDR3 runs to 15 residues. V lost 3 bases to trimming and J lost 0 bases; unmatched junction nucleotides: 4. Germline V lookup: CDR1 LNHNV, CDR2 YYDKDF (reference sequence). As DNA, the CDR3 is TGTGCCACCAGCAGTTTGGGACAGACTAACTATGGCTACACCTTC. It encodes CATSSLGQTNYGYTF.

This chain connects TRBV7-3 to TRBJ2-1; 10 bases are a match to TRBD2. The CDR3 length is 22 residues. Looked up from germline, CDR1 is SGHTA and CDR2 is FQGTGA. V dropped 5 bases and J dropped 3; count of bases not matched to a gene: 25. CDR3 in amino acids: CASSRPRGNRGQREGNYNEQFF. The CDR3 DNA reads as TGTGCCAGCAGCCGACCTAGGGGTAACCGGGGTCAGCGGGAGGGTAACTACAATGAGCAGTTCTTC.

V usage is TRBV5-6 and J usage is TRBJ2-1; TRBD2 matches at 14 bases. The CDR3 is 17 residues long. Germline V gene sequence: CDR1 SGHDT, CDR2 YYEEEE. The J segment lost 4 bases and the V segment lost 4 bases, leaving 7 bases of the junction unmatched. CDR3 sequence reads: CASSARLAGGRYNEQFF. The CDR3 DNA follows: TGTGCCAGCAGCGCCCGACTAGCGGGAGGGAGGTACAATGAGCAGTTCTTC.

The V gene is TRBV29-1, the J gene TRBJ1-1; 11 nucleotides match TRBD1. The CDR3 loop spans 13 amino acids. Germline V lookup: CDR1 SQVTM, CDR2 ANQGSEA. V lost 3 bases, J lost 5 bases, and 2 bases stayed unmatched. The CDR3 nucleotides read TGCAGCGTTGATGGGGACAGGGGGACTGAAGCTTTCTTT. The encoded protein is CSVDGDRGTEAFF.

This sequence joins TRBV6-5 and TRBJ2-7; D uncertain. Germline CDR1 MNHEY, CDR2 SVGAGI. The CDR3 covers 14 residues. Trimming cost V 1 base and J 2 bases, with 9 bases left between them. In DNA, the CDR3 is TGTGCCAGCAGTTACTTGGGCTTCCCCTACGAGCAGTACTTC. Its translation: CASSYLGFPYEQYF.

V is TRBV29-1 and J is TRBJ2-2, with D unresolved. Germline values: CDR1 SQVTM, CDR2 ANQGSEA. This CDR3 comprises 14 residues. V lost 0 bases and J 0 bases, leaving 5 bases between the germline ends. The CDR3 DNA sequence: TGCAGCGTTGAAGAAGCGTCGAACACCGGGGAGCTGTTTTTT. Translation gives CSVEEASNTGELFF.

This sequence joins TRBV6-6 and TRBJ2-1; 8 bases fit TRBD2. The CDR3 sequence is 15 residues long. Per the germline V gene, CDR1 is MNHNY and CDR2 is SVGAGI (reference sequence). V lost 0 bases, J lost 8 bases, and 6 bases stayed unmatched. The chain's CDR3 is CASSYSAGGGYEQFF. The CDR3 DNA sequence: TGTGCCAGCAGTTACTCGGCGGGAGGTGGCTATGAGCAGTTCTTC.

The rearrangement links TRBV5-1 to TRBJ2-5, with 10 bases matching TRBD2. Per the germline V gene, CDR1 is SGHRS and CDR2 is YFSETQ. CDR3 length: 16 amino acids. V gave up 5 bases and J gave up 0 bases; unmatched junction bases: 7. In nucleotides, the CDR3 is TGCGCCAGCAGTTTTGTAGCGGGAGGAAACCAAGAGACCCAGTACTTC. Translation gives CASSFVAGGNQETQYF.

The rearrangement links TRBV7-2 to TRBJ2-4, with D tentatively TRBD2 (6 bases). The CDR3 covers 16 residues. Germline loops: CDR1 SGHTA, CDR2 FQGNSA. Trimming pared 5 bases from V and 5 bases from J, leaving 19 bases between. CDR3 nucleotides: TGTGCCAGCAGCCCCCAGGTCCGTGGCGGGGAAAACATTCAGTACTTC. This sequence encodes CASSPQVRGGENIQYF.

The chain has TRBV7-9 and TRBJ1-2; D is unclear. CDR3 size: 14 residues. Looked up from germline, CDR1 is SEHNR and CDR2 is FQNEAQ (reference sequence). Trimming pared 1 base from V and 4 bases from J, leaving 10 bases between. The CDR3 reads CASSLDWGIYGYTF. The CDR3 DNA reads TGTGCCAGCAGCTTAGATTGGGGTATCTATGGCTACACCTTC.

The J gene is TRBJ1-2, the V gene TRBV5-1, with 7 bases fitting TRBD1. CDR1 SGHRS and CDR2 YFSETQ come from the germline V gene. This CDR3 has 12 residues. Trimming cost V 1 base and J 7 bases; bases outside gene matches: 1. The CDR3 bases are TGCGCCAGCAGCTTGTCAGGGGGTGGCTACACCTTC. It specifies CASSLSGGGYTF.

CDR3 coding DNA: TGTGCCAGTAGTCCGGGACAGGAGTACACTGAAGCTTTCTTT. Translating it yields CASSPGQEYTEAFF. The rearrangement uses TRBV19 and TRBJ1-1, with 8 bases aligning to TRBD1. This CDR3 comprises 14 residues. The V segment lost 5 bases and the J segment 3 bases; nucleotides outside the gene matches: 5. CDR1 and CDR2 (germline): LNHDA, SQIVND (reference sequence).

The V and J genes are TRBV11-2 and TRBJ2-7; 9 nucleotides agree with TRBD1. Looked up from germline, CDR1 is SGHAT and CDR2 is FQNNGV. Losses at the gene ends were 6 bases for V and 4 bases for J; bases not matched to a gene: 13. The CDR3 spans 16 residues. CDR3 coding DNA: TGTGCCAGCAGTCGGGGGGACAGGGCCAGGCCATACGAGCAGTACTTC. This sequence encodes CASSRGDRARPYEQYF.

The J gene is TRBJ1-4, the V gene TRBV7-9, with 8 positions matching TRBD1. CDR1 and CDR2 (germline): SEHNR, FQNEAQ (reference sequence). CDR3 size: 16 residues. V was pared by 4 bases and J by 3 bases, with 7 bases of the junction left unmatched. CDR3 protein: CASSSRRGQANEKLFF. The CDR3 DNA reads as TGTGCCAGCAGCTCCCGCAGGGGGCAGGCTAATGAAAAACTGTTTTTT.

This clone was recorded a few times. The rearrangement links TRBV7-9 to TRBJ1-5; 7 bases are a match to TRBD1. Trimming cost V 1 base and J 6 bases; bases outside gene matches: 9. The CDR3 is 16 amino acids. Germline loops: CDR1 SEHNR, CDR2 FQNEAQ (reference sequence). CDR3 sequence: CASSLGTGQGGQPQHF. The CDR3 DNA sequence: TGTGCCAGCAGCTTAGGAACCGGGCAGGGGGGTCAGCCCCAGCATTTT.

This sequence joins TRBV29-1 and TRBJ1-4; 8 nucleotides line up with TRBD1. Looked up from germline, CDR1 is SQVTM and CDR2 is ANQGSEA. The CDR3 has 13 residues. The V segment lost 6 bases and the J segment 4 bases; nucleotides outside the gene matches: 4. CDR3 protein: CSVRTGINEKLFF. In DNA, the CDR3 is TGCAGCGTGAGGACAGGGATTAATGAAAAACTGTTTTTT.